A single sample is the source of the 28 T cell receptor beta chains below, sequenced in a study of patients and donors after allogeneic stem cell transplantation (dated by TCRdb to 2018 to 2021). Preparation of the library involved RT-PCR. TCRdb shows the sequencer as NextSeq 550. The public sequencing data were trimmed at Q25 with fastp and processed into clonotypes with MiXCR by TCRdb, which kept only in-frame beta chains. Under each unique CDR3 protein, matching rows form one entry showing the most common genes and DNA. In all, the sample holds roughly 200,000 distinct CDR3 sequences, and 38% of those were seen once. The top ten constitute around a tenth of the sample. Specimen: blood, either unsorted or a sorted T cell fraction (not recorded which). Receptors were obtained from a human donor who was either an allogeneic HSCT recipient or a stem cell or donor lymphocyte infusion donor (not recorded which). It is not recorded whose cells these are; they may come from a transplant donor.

The CDR3 DNA is TGCGCCAGCAGTCAGGACCCTGACAGATCCTACGAGCAGTACTTC. It encodes CASSQDPDRSYEQYF. V and J are TRBV5-1 and TRBJ2-7, with a tentative D call TRBD1 (5 bases). CDR1 and CDR2 (germline): SGHRS, YFSETQ. The CDR3 is made up of 15 amino acids. The germline V and J ends were trimmed by 5 bases and 1 base, with 16 bases remaining between them.

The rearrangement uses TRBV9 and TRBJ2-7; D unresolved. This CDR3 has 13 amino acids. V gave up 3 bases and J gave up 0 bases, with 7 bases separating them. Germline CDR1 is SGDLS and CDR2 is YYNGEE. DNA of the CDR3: TGTGCCAGCAGCGGAGCCTTCTCCTACGAGCAGTACTTC. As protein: CASSGAFSYEQYF.

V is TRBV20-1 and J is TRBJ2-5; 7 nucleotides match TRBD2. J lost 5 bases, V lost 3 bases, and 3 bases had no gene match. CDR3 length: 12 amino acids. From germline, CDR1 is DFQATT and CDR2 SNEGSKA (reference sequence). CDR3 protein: CSASPRGETQYF. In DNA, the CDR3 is TGCAGTGCTAGTCCGCGGGGGGAGACCCAGTACTTC.

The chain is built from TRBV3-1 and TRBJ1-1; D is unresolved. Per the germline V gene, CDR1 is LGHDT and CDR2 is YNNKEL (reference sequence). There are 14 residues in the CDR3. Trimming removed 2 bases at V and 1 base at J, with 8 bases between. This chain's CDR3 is CASSQSRENTEAFF. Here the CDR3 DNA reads TGTGCCAGCAGCCAATCGAGGGAGAACACTGAAGCTTTCTTT.

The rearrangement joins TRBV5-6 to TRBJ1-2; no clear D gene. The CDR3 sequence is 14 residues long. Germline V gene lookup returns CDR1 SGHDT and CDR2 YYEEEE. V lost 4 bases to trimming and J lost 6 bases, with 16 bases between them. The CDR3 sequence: CASSGKGKVNGYTF. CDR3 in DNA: TGTGCCAGCAGCGGTAAAGGAAAGGTGAATGGCTACACCTTC. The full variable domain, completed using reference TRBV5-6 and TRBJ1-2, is DAGVTQSPTHLIKTRGQQVTLRCSPKSGHDTVSWYQQALGQGPQFIFQYYEEEERQRGNFPDRFSGHQFPNYSSELNVNALLLGDSALYLCASSGKGKVNGYTFGSGTRLTVV.

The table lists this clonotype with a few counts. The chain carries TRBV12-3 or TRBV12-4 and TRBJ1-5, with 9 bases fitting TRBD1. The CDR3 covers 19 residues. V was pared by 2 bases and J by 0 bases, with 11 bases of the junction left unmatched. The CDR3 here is CASSLRVGTGRYSNQPQHF. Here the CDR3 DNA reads TGTGCCAGCAGTTTAAGAGTGGGGACAGGGCGCTATAGCAATCAGCCCCAGCATTTT.

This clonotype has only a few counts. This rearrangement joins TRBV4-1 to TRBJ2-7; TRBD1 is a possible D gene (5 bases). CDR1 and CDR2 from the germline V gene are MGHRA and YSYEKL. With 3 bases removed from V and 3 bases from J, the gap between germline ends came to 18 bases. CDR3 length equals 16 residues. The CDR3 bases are TGCGCCAGCAGCCAGGGTTTCGACAGAATTAACTACGAGCAGTACTTC. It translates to CASSQGFDRINYEQYF.

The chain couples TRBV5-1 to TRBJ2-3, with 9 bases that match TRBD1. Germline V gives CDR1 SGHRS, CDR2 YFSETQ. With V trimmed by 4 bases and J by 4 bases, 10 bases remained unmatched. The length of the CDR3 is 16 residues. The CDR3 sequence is CASSPWDRAGADTQYF. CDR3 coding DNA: TGCGCCAGCAGCCCTTGGGACAGGGCAGGGGCAGATACGCAGTATTTT.

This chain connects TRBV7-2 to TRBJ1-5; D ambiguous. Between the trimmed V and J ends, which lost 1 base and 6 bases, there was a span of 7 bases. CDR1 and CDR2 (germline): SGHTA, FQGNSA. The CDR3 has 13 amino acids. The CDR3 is CASSLEVGQPQHF. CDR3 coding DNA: TGTGCCAGCAGCTTAGAGGTGGGTCAGCCCCAGCATTTT.

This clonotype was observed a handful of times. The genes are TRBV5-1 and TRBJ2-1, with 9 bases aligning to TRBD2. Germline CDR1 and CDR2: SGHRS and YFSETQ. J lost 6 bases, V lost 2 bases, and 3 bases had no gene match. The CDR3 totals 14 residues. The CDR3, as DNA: TGCGCCAGCAGCTTAGAGCGGGGGGCCAATGAGCAGTTCTTC. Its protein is CASSLERGANEQFF.

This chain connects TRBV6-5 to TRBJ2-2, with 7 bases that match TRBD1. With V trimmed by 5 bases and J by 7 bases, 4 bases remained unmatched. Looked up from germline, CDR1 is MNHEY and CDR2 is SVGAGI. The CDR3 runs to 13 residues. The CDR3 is CASSRTGFGELFF. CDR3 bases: TGTGCCAGCAGTCGGACAGGTTTCGGGGAGCTGTTTTTT.

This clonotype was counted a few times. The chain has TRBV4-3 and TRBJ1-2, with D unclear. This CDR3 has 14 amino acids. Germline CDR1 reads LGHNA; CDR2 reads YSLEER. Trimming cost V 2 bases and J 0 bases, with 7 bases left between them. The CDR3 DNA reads TGCGCCAGCAGCCAAACTGGAACTAACTATGGCTACACCTTC. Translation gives CASSQTGTNYGYTF.

The chain's CDR3 is CASSPGPGSHEKLFF. CDR3 nucleotides: TGTGCCAGCTCACCGGGGCCAGGGTCACACGAAAAACTGTTTTTT. The genes are TRBV18 and TRBJ1-4, with D possibly TRBD1 on 5 matching bases. Germline V gives CDR1 KGHSH, CDR2 LQKENI. V lost 3 bases, J lost 8 bases, and 16 bases lay in between. The CDR3 spans 15 residues.

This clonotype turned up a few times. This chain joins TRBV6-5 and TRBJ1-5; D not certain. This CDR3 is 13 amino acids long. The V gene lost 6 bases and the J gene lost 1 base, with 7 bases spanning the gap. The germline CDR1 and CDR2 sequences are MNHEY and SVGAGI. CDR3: CASSIDSNQPQHF. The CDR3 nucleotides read TGTGCCAGCAGCATAGACAGCAATCAGCCCCAGCATTTT.

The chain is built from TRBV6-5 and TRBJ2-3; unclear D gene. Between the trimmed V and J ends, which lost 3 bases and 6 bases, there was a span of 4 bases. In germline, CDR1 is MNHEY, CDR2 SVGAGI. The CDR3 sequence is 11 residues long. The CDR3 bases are TGTGCCAGCAGTTATCTGGATACGCAGTATTTT. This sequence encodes CASSYLDTQYF.

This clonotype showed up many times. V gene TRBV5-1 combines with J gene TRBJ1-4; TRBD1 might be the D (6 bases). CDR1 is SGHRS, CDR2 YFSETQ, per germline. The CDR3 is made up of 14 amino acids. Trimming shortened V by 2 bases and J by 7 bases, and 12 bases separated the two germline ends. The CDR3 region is CASSLSQGREKLFF. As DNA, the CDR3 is TGCGCCAGCAGCTTATCACAGGGTCGTGAAAAACTGTTTTTT.

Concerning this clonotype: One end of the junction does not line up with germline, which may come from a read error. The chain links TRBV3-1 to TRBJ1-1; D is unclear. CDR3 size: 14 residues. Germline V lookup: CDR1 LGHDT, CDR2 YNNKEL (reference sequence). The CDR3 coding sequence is TGTGCCAGCAGCCTATTCGACATGAACACTGTAGCTTTCTTT. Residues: CASSLFDMNTVAFF. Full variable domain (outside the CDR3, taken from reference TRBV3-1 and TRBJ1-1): DTAVSQTPKYLVTQMGNDKSIKCEQNLGHDTMYWYKQDSKKFLKIMFSYNNKELIINETVPNRFSPKSPDKAHLNLHINSLELGDSAVYFCASSLFDMNTVAFFGQGTRLTVV.

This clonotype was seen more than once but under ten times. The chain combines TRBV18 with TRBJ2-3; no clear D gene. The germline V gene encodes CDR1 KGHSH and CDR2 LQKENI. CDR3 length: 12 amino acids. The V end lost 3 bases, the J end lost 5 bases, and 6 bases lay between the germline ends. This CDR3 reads CASSPSKDTQYF. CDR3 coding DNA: TGTGCCAGCTCACCCTCGAAAGATACGCAGTATTTT.

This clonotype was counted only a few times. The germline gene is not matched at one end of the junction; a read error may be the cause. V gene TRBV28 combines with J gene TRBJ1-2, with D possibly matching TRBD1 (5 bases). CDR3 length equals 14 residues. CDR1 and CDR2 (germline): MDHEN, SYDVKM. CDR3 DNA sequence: TGTACCAGCAGTTTTCTCGGGACGTTCTATGGCTACACCTTC. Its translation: CTSSFLGTFYGYTF.

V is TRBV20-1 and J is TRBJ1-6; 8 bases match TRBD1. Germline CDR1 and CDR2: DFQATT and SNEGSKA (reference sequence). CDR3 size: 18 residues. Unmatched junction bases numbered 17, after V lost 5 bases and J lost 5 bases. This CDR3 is CSAGRDRHRLKNNSPLHF. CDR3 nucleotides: TGCAGTGCTGGCCGGGACAGGCATAGACTTAAGAATAATTCACCCCTCCACTTT.

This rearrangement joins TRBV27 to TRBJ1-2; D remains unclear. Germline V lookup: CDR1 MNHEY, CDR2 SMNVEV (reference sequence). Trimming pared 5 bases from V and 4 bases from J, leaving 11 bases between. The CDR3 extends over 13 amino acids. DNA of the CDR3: TGTGCCAGCAGTCTCTCGGGGAGCTATGGCTACACCTTC. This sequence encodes CASSLSGSYGYTF.

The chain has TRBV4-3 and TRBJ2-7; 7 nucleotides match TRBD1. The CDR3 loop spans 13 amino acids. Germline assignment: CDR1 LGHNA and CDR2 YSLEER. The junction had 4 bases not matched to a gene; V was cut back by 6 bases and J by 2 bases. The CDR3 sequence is CASSNDRAYEQYF. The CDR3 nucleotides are TGCGCCAGCAGTAACGACAGGGCCTACGAGCAGTACTTC.

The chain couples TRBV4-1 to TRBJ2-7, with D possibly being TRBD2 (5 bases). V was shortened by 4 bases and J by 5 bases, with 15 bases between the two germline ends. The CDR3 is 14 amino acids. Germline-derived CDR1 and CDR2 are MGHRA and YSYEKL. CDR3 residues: CASSLIAGVHEQYF. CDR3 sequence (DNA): TGCGCCAGCAGCCTCATCGCCGGGGTCCACGAGCAGTACTTC.

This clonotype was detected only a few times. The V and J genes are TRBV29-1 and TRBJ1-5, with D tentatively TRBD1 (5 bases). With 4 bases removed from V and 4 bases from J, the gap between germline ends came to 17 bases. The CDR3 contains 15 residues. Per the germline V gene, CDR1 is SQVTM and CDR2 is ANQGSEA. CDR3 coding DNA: TGCAGCGTTGTAATCGAAGGGGTTGGTAATCAGCCCCAGCATTTT. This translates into CSVVIEGVGNQPQHF. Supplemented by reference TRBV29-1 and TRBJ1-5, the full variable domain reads SAVISQKPSRDICQRGTSLTIQCQVDSQVTMMFWYRQQPGQSLTLIATANQGSEATYESGFVIDKFPISRPNLTFSTLTVSNMSPEDSSIYLCSVVIEGVGNQPQHFGDGTRLSIL.

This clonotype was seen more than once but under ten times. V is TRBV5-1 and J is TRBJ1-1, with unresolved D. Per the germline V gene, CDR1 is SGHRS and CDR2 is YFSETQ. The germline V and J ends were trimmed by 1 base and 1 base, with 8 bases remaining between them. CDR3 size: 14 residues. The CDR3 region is CASSLYGKNTEAFF. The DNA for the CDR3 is TGCGCCAGCAGCTTGTATGGCAAGAACACTGAAGCTTTCTTT.

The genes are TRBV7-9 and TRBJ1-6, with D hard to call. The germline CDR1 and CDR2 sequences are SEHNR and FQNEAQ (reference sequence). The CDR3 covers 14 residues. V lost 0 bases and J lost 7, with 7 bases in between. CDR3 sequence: CASSLAVGNSPLHF. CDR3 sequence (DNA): TGTGCCAGCAGCTTAGCTGTGGGGAATTCACCCCTCCACTTT.

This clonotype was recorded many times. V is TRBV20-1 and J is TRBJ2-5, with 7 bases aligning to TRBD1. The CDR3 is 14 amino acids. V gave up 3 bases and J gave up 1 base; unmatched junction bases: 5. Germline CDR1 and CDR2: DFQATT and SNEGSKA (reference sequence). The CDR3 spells CSARVQGLQETQYF. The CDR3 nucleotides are TGCAGTGCTAGGGTACAGGGGCTCCAAGAGACCCAGTACTTC.

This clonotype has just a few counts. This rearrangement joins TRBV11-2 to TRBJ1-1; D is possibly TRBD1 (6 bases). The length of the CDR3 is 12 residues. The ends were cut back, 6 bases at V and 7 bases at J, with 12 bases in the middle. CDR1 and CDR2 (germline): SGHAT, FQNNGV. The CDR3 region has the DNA TGTGCCAGCAGGTATAGGACAGTTGAAGCTTTCTTT. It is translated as CASRYRTVEAFF.